The 4 T cell receptor beta chains below come from one sample, sequenced in a study of T cell changes during pregnancy in multiple sclerosis. Using immunoSEQ multiplex PCR, the repertoire was profiled, and TCRdb retains in-frame clones only, with some absent. Of around 24,000 clones listed, just over 85% are singletons. The input for sequencing was CD8+ T cells from peripheral blood mononuclear cells, taken in the first trimester of pregnancy. The receptors derive from a female donor in good health, enrolled as a control in a pregnancy study.

This clone was detected once. The CDR3 DNA is TGTGCCAGTAAGGGAGGGCGGCCGCCCCAGCATTTT. Residues: CASKGGRPPQHF. The V and J genes are TRBV19 and TRBJ1-5; D is unclear. The germline gives CDR1 LNHDA, CDR2 SQIVND (reference sequence). This CDR3 spans 12 amino acids. V was pared by 7 bases and J by 9 bases, with 13 bases between.

V gene TRBV5-4 combines with J gene TRBJ2-1; no firm D call. Germline V gives CDR1 SGHNT, CDR2 YYREEE (reference sequence). CDR3 length: 13 amino acids. V lost 1 base and J 2 bases, leaving 4 bases between the germline ends. The CDR3: CASSLRAYNEQFF. CDR3 bases: TGTGCCAGCAGCTTGAGAGCCTACAATGAGCAGTTCTTC.

The rearrangement joins TRBV7-2 to TRBJ2-7; D perhaps matches TRBD1 (6 bases). CDR3 length: 14 amino acids. Per germline, CDR1 SGHTA and CDR2 FQGNSA. V was pared by 0 bases and J by 2 bases, with 8 bases between. The CDR3, as DNA: TGTGCCAGCAGCTTAGCACAGGGAACCTACGAGCAGTACTTC. Its translation is CASSLAQGTYEQYF.

The chain links TRBV18 to TRBJ1-2; 7 bases map to TRBD1. V gave up 3 bases and J gave up 1 base; unmatched junction bases: 5. There are 15 residues in the CDR3. CDR1 is KGHSH and CDR2 is LQKENI in the germline V gene. The CDR3 DNA follows: TGTGCCAGCTCACCGACAGGGCAGGATAACTATGGCTACACCTTC. It specifies CASSPTGQDNYGYTF.